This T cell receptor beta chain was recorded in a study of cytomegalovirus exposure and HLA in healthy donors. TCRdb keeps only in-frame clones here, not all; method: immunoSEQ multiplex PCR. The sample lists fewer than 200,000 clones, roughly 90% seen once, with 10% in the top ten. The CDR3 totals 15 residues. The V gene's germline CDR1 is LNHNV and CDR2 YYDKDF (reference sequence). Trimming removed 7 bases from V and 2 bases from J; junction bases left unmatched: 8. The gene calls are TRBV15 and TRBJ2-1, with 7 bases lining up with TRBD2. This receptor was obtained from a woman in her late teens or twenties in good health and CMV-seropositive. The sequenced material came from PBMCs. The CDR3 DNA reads TGTGCCACCATCGATGGGAGGGCCCCCTACAATGAGCAGTTCTTC. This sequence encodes CATIDGRAPYNEQFF.